This TCR beta chain is from a study of OX40 agonist ivuxolimab in advanced cancers. A note on the overall study: Ivuxolimab was a fully human IgG2 agonistic monoclonal antibody targeting the costimulatory receptor OX40 (CD134). The monotherapy dose-escalation portion (N ≈ 50 patients) of the phase I ivuxolimab trial is reported in the paper. Patients were allowed to have had prior anti-PD-1, anti-PD-L1 or anti-CTLA-4 therapy, and more than 30% of the dose-escalation patients had previously received checkpoint inhibitors. A male proportion of under 85% and a mean age of approximately 62 years, ranging from roughly 23 to 79, were recorded for the dose-escalation cohort. The purpose of peripheral TCRbeta sequencing was to test whether ivuxolimab changed TCR sequence diversity and led to clonal T-cell expansion. Intravenous ivuxolimab was administered to patients every 2 weeks at six dose levels: 0.01, 0.1, 0.3, 1.5, 3 and 10 mg/kg. Of the approximately 54 patients in dose escalation, about 20 had hepatocellular carcinoma, about 15 had melanoma, 9 had renal cell carcinoma and 9 had head and neck cancer. Partial responses were achieved by three dose-escalation patients, of whom one had hepatocellular carcinoma and two had cutaneous melanoma.

From V the trimming removes 5 bases and from J it removes 3 bases, while the gene matches leave 3 bases of the junction unaccounted for. The germline V gene (reference sequence) provides CDR1 LNHDA and CDR2 SQIVND. From the cysteine through the phenylalanine, the CDR3 covers 14 amino acids. Of the read, only the CDR3 DNA is kept; its 42 bases are in frame from base 1. To sequence the TCRbeta CDR3 region, genomic DNA was isolated from the sorted cells. The immunoSEQ Assay was used for sequencing of TCRbeta CDR3 regions. TCRdb provides this immuneACCESS table in a form limited to in-frame rearrangements. Some clones are lacking; in checked studies, under half of them reflect an unresolved V gene, and why the rest are absent is not known. Present in this sample are about 80,000 clones, about 86% of which were seen just once. Clones ranked in the top ten supply 6.6% of the sample. The trial excluded patients who had a history of autoimmune disease or who were on systemic immunosuppression. Peripheral blood for TCR sequencing was drawn from every dose cohort at baseline, at cycle 4 day 1 and at cycle 7 day 1. The samples were taken from a phase I, first-in-human, multicenter, open-label dose-escalation trial of ivuxolimab. Adults with locally advanced or metastatic head and neck squamous cell, hepatocellular, melanoma or renal cell carcinoma were enrolled in the trial. Before TCR sequencing, CD4+ T cells and CD8+ T cells were sorted from peripheral blood as separate populations.

Broad study findings and their caveats: In the 0.1-3.0 mg/kg groups, partial responders were among the patients with the lowest normalized peripheral clonal expansion, particularly in CD8+ T cells. The antigen specificity of the peripheral T cells that underwent clonal expansion was not determined. Clonal expansion of both CD4+ and CD8+ blood T cells was observed from baseline to week 6 at doses 0.1 to 3.0 mg/kg. Low levels of normalized T-cell clonal expansion were also seen in some patients who did not respond. After ivuxolimab, more expanded clones were found on average in CD8+ T cells than in CD4+ T cells.

With regard to this clone: Which antigen it targets is not known. The record has no base qualities; no much larger clone is one base away.

This sequence originates from an adult with an advanced solid tumor such as melanoma, head and neck, liver or kidney cancer. Sequencing used CD4+ or CD8+ T cells sorted from blood, obtained in a trial of the OX40 agonist ivuxolimab. Recombination linked TRBV19 to TRBJ2-7; 11 bases in between match TRBD2. CDR3 protein: CASSPGTSGYEQYF. The DNA is as follows: TGTGCCAGTAGTCCCGGGACTAGCGGCTACGAGCAGTACTTC.